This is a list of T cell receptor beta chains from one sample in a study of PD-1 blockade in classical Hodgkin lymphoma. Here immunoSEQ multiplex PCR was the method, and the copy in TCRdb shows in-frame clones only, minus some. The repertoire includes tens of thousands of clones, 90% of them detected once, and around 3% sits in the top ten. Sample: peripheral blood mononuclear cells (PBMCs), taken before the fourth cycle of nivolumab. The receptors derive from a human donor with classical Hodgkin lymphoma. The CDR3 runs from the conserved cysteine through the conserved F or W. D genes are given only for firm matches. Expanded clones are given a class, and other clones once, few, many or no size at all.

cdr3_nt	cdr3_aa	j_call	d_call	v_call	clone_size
TGTGCCAGCAGCAAAACCTCAGGGTATAATGAAAAACTGTTTTTT	CASSKTSGYNEKLFF	TRBJ1-4	NA	TRBV7-9	NA
TGTGCCAGCAGCTTACACGAGAACACCGGGGAGCTGTTTTTT	CASSLHENTGELFF	TRBJ2-2	NA	TRBV7-8	NA
TGTGCCAGCAGCGTGGTGGCAGATACGCAGTATTTT	CASSVVADTQYF	TRBJ2-3	NA	TRBV9	once
TGCGCCACCCGTTTTTCGGGCACAGATACGCAGTATTTT	CATRFSGTDTQYF	TRBJ2-3	NA	TRBV5-1	NA
TGTGCCAGTAGTACAGGCAATTCACCCCTCCACTTT	CASSTGNSPLHF	TRBJ1-6	NA	TRBV19	NA
TGTGCCTGGAGATACGACGGCCCAAGCTACACCTTC	CAWRYDGPSYTF	TRBJ1-2	NA	TRBV30	NA
TGTGCCAGCAGTTTATTCGACAGGGATTATCAGCCCCAGCATTTT	CASSLFDRDYQPQHF	TRBJ1-5	TRBD1	TRBV6-1	NA
TGTGCCAGTAGTATAGTACTAGCGGGGGTGTACGAGCAGTACTTC	CASSIVLAGVYEQYF	TRBJ2-7	TRBD2	TRBV19	NA
TGTGCCAGCAGCTTACAGGGCTCTGGGGCCAACGTCCTGACTTTC	CASSLQGSGANVLTF	TRBJ2-6	NA	TRBV5-1	NA
TGTGCCAGCAGTTTACTAAGGATCGGCGGCTACAATGAGCAGTTCTTC	CASSLLRIGGYNEQFF	TRBJ2-1	NA	TRBV28	NA
TGTGCCTGGACCCGACTAGCGGGGCCCACCCCCTACGAGCAGTACTTC	CAWTRLAGPTPYEQYF	TRBJ2-7	TRBD2	TRBV30	NA
TGTGCCTACACGGGACTCGACCTCTACGAGCAGTACTTC	CAYTGLDLYEQYF	TRBJ2-7	NA	TRBV30	NA
TGTGCCTCACAGGGTCTAGACTATGGCTACACCTTC	CASQGLDYGYTF	TRBJ1-2	NA	TRBV6-1	NA
TGTGCCAGCACCGCGCTCCGGACAGGGAGGGGGCTTTCGAGCAATCAGCCCCAGCATTTT	CASTALRTGRGLSSNQPQHF	TRBJ1-5	TRBD1	TRBV7-8	NA
TGTGCCAGTACCCTCAGAGGTGGCCGACAGCCCCAGCATTTT	CASTLRGGRQPQHF	TRBJ1-5	NA	TRBV19	few
TGTGCCAGCAGCATGACGCCGCGCCGTCGACCCGAAAGGACAGAGCAAGAGACCCAGTACTTC	CASSMTPRRRPERTEQETQYF	TRBJ2-5	NA	TRBV21-1	NA
TGTGCCAGCAGTCTTTACCTCCGGGACAACTACGAGCAGTACTTC	CASSLYLRDNYEQYF	TRBJ2-7	NA	TRBV6-1	NA
TGTGCCAGTAGTATGGGTAGGGTCTCCTACGAGCAGTACTTC	CASSMGRVSYEQYF	TRBJ2-7	NA	TRBV19	NA
TGTGCCAGCAGCCAACCGAGTGACAATGAGCAGTTCTTC	CASSQPSDNEQFF	TRBJ2-1	NA	TRBV7-7	NA
TGTGCCAGCAGCCGTGGGAGCACCGGGGAGCTGTTTTTT	CASSRGSTGELFF	TRBJ2-2	NA	TRBV14	NA
TGTGCCCTCCGGCGGGGAAACTGCTACACCTTC	CALRRGNCYTF	TRBJ1-2	NA	TRBV27	NA
TGTGCCAGCAGTTATAGGACTAGCGGCCACACAGATACGCAGTATTTT	CASSYRTSGHTDTQYF	TRBJ2-3	TRBD2	TRBV6-6	NA
TGTGCCAGCAGCTTAGGCCCTCTCAGGACCCAGTACTTC	CASSLGPLRTQYF	TRBJ2-5	NA	TRBV11-3	NA
TGTGCCAGTAGTATAGCATGGCGACTCTCTGGAAACACCATATATTTT	CASSIAWRLSGNTIYF	TRBJ1-3	NA	TRBV19	NA
TGTGCCAGCAGCCGAGATTGGACAGGGGGCGTAAAAAGCACCGGGGAGCTGTTTTTT	CASSRDWTGGVKSTGELFF	TRBJ2-2	TRBD1	TRBV7-6	once
TGCGCCAGCAGCCTAGGGACAGTTTATAGCACAGATACGCAGTATTTT	CASSLGTVYSTDTQYF	TRBJ2-3	TRBD1	TRBV4-1	NA
TGTGCCAGCAGTTATGAGGGGGAGCGCAATCAGCCCCAGCATTTT	CASSYEGERNQPQHF	TRBJ1-5	NA	TRBV7-9	NA
TGTGCCAGTCGGAGCAGGACAGGGACTGAAGCTTTCTTT	CASRSRTGTEAFF	TRBJ1-1	TRBD1	TRBV19	NA
TGTGCCAGCTCTCCACAGGACACAACGTCTAATGAAAAACTGTTTTTT	CASSPQDTTSNEKLFF	TRBJ1-4	NA	TRBV18	NA
TGTGCCAGCAGTTTGATAAGGGGGGCCGAGACCGGGGAGCTGTTTTTT	CASSLIRGAETGELFF	TRBJ2-2	NA	TRBV25-1	NA
TGTGCCAGCAGCTCCTACAGGGCCGGGGAGCTGTTTTTT	CASSSYRAGELFF	TRBJ2-2	NA	TRBV7-9	NA
TGTGCCAGCAGCTTAGGGGTGGGAGGGGGACTGAACTATGGCTACACCTTC	CASSLGVGGGLNYGYTF	TRBJ1-2	NA	TRBV7-2	NA
TGTGCCTGGAGTGGAACAGGGGGCGCATGGCAGCCCCAGCATTTT	CAWSGTGGAWQPQHF	TRBJ1-5	TRBD1	TRBV30	NA
TGCGCCAGCAGCACACAGGGGGGTACTACTGAAGCTTTCTTT	CASSTQGGTTEAFF	TRBJ1-1	TRBD1	TRBV5-1	NA
TGTGCCAGCAGCTTAGGAGGGCAGCCTAACTATGGCTACACCTTC	CASSLGGQPNYGYTF	TRBJ1-2	NA	TRBV7-2	once
TGTGCCATCAGCAACGACAGGAACACTGAAGCTTTCTTT	CAISNDRNTEAFF	TRBJ1-1	NA	TRBV10-3	few
TGTGCCAGCAGCTTAGGGGGCTCCGGGGAGCTGTTTTTT	CASSLGGSGELFF	TRBJ2-2	NA	TRBV7-6	NA
TGTGCCAGCAGCAAACAGGATTATAATTCACCCCTCCACTTT	CASSKQDYNSPLHF	TRBJ1-6	NA	TRBV9	NA
TGTGCCAGCAGCTTATATCGCCGGGACACCTCCGAGCAGTACTTC	CASSLYRRDTSEQYF	TRBJ2-7	NA	TRBV7-2	NA
TGTGCCAGCAGCCGTCAGTCAGGACTAGCGGTTTTTGGAGATACGCAGTATTTT	CASSRQSGLAVFGDTQYF	TRBJ2-3	TRBD2	TRBV7-7	NA
TGCGCCAGCAGCCAAGGAACCGGGGAGCTGTTTTTT	CASSQGTGELFF	TRBJ2-2	NA	TRBV4-3	NA
TGTGCAAGTCGGCCGCGGGGGGTATACTACGAGCAGTACTTC	CASRPRGVYYEQYF	TRBJ2-7	NA	TRBV12-2	NA
TGTGCCAGCAGCTTATTGAGCGACAACTCAAAAGCTTTCTTT	CASSLLSDNSKAFF	TRBJ1-1	NA	TRBV7-2	NA
TGTGCCAGCAGGCTGGGGCTTGAACACACCATATATTTT	CASRLGLEHTIYF	TRBJ1-3	NA	TRBV11-3	once
TGCGCCAGCAGCTTGGCGCTAGCGGGGAACACAGATACGCAGTATTTT	CASSLALAGNTDTQYF	TRBJ2-3	TRBD2	TRBV5-1	NA
TGTGCCAGCAGTTTGGATTCCGGGACAGGAGGTAATTCACCCCTCCACTTT	CASSLDSGTGGNSPLHF	TRBJ1-6	TRBD1	TRBV28	once
TGTGCCTGGAGTATTTTGGGGTTTACTAACTATGGCTACACCTTC	CAWSILGFTNYGYTF	TRBJ1-2	NA	TRBV30	NA
TGTGCCAGCAGAGAAAGACAGCTCAATCAGCCCCAGCATTTT	CASRERQLNQPQHF	TRBJ1-5	NA	TRBV2	NA
TGTGCCAGTAGTCCGACAACCGGGACTAGCGGCCAAGAGACCCAGTACTTC	CASSPTTGTSGQETQYF	TRBJ2-5	TRBD2	TRBV19	NA
TGTGCCTGGAGTGGGGCGGAGGGGAGCTATGGCTACACCTTC	CAWSGAEGSYGYTF	TRBJ1-2	NA	TRBV30	NA
TGCGCCAGCAGCTTGGAACCGGATAGGACTGAAGCTTTCTTT	CASSLEPDRTEAFF	TRBJ1-1	NA	TRBV5-1	NA
TGTGCCAGCAGTCTTATACATCCGGGACAGGGATTCGGAGCTTTCTTT	CASSLIHPGQGFGAFF	TRBJ1-1	TRBD1	TRBV28	NA
TGTGCCTGGAGTAATTTCATGGGCAATCAGCCCCAGCATTTT	CAWSNFMGNQPQHF	TRBJ1-5	NA	TRBV30	few
TGCGCCAGCAGCTTGCTAGCGGGAGGGCCCCCGGAGCAGTACTTC	CASSLLAGGPPEQYF	TRBJ2-7	TRBD2	TRBV5-1	NA
TGTGCCAGCAGCTTACGAAGCCGGGCCACTGAAGCTTTCTTT	CASSLRSRATEAFF	TRBJ1-1	NA	TRBV7-6	NA
TGTGCCAGCAGCTTAGGGGGCACAGATACGCAGTATTTT	CASSLGGTDTQYF	TRBJ2-3	NA	TRBV11-3	NA
TGTGCCAGCAGTTACTCGATGCAGAAGCAGTACTTC	CASSYSMQKQYF	TRBJ2-7	NA	TRBV6-7	NA
TGTGCCAGCAAAAAAGACAGGAACACTGAAGCTTTCTTT	CASKKDRNTEAFF	TRBJ1-1	NA	TRBV6-1	NA